This record covers a single TCR beta chain. This sample was taken from a study of cytomegalovirus exposure and HLA in healthy donors. PCR primers comprised 60 Vbeta and 13 Jbeta primers. Assay used: immunoSEQ multiplex PCR; TCRdb lists only in-frame clones, some missing. The sample lists 100,000 to 150,000 clones; 75% to 90% were seen once. The sequence derives from a middle-aged woman in good health and CMV-seronegative. The sample comprised PBMCs.

As DNA, the CDR3 is TGTGCCAGCAGCCCCCCGGACAGGGGGCTCAGGGAGCAGTACTTC. Protein: CASSPPDRGLREQYF. The rearrangement links TRBV7-2 to TRBJ2-7; 11 bases line up with TRBD1. Germline V gene lookup returns CDR1 SGHTA and CDR2 FQGNSA. Trimming removed 5 bases from V and 7 bases from J; junction bases left unmatched: 10. The length of the CDR3 is 15 residues.